This TCR beta chain was identified during a study of shared clonotypes between healthy human individuals. Study-wide results and limits: Though the depth was large, rarefaction showed that sorted-subset sequencing was incomplete.

Data came from immunoSEQ multiplex PCR; TCRdb stores just in-frame clones and leaves some out. The data contain about 680,000 clones, about 80% of them singletons. The CDR3 spans 17 residues. CDR1 and CDR2 (germline): MDHEN, SYDVKM. Unmatched junction bases numbered 13, after V lost 5 bases and J lost 0 bases. The count of this clone is one. Antigen unknown. The V gene is TRBV28, the J gene TRBJ2-7; 7 positions agree with TRBD2. The clonotype originates from a woman aged 25 to 45 in good health. Material: memory CD4+ T cells sorted from blood. The subset was: CD45RA-negative fraction. The chain's CDR3 is CASSPNVGGGSSYEQYF. CDR3 sequence (DNA): TGTGCCAGCAGTCCCAATGTAGGCGGGGGTAGCTCCTACGAGCAGTACTTC.